One sample yielded the 3 T cell receptor beta chains listed below, sequenced in a study of T-cell memory formation after mild COVID-19. TCRdb reprocessed the 5' RACE reads with MiXCR, giving one entry per CDR3 protein. This sample has approximately 88,000 distinct CDR3 sequences, with more than 20% found just once. Sequencing input: PBMCs or a T cell subset sorted from them (not recorded which). The receptors come from a young man who had mild COVID-19 (a few samples of this study predate the infection). Cell type and time point are not known.

V usage is TRBV7-9 and J usage is TRBJ2-1; either TRBD1 or TRBD2 may fit D (5 bases each). CDR1 SEHNR and CDR2 FQNEAQ come from the germline V gene (reference sequence). The CDR3 has 12 amino acids. V was cut by 3 bases and J by 15 bases, with 15 bases left in between. The CDR3 nucleotides are TGTGCCAGCAGCTTCGGGGCCAATGTCGGGTTCTTC. Its translation is CASSFGANVGFF.

This clonotype was detected only a few times. This chain connects TRBV27 to TRBJ2-1; the match to TRBD2 covers 9 bases. Losses at the gene ends were 8 bases for V and 9 bases for J; bases not matched to a gene: 11. The germline CDR1 and CDR2 sequences are MNHEY and SMNVEV (reference sequence). This CDR3 region has 14 residues. The CDR3 loop reads CASVSSSGDAEQFF. CDR3 nucleotides: TGTGCCAGCGTCAGTTCTAGCGGGGATGCTGAGCAGTTCTTC.

The chain links TRBV4-1 to TRBJ2-5, with D perhaps matching TRBD1 (5 bases). CDR3 length: 14 residues. The V gene lost 4 bases and the J gene lost 3 bases, with 12 bases spanning the gap. Per the germline V gene, CDR1 is MGHRA and CDR2 is YSYEKL. CDR3 nucleotide sequence: TGCGCCAGCAGCCCCGTAGGGGTTGAAGAGACCCAGTACTTC. Amino acid sequence: CASSPVGVEETQYF.